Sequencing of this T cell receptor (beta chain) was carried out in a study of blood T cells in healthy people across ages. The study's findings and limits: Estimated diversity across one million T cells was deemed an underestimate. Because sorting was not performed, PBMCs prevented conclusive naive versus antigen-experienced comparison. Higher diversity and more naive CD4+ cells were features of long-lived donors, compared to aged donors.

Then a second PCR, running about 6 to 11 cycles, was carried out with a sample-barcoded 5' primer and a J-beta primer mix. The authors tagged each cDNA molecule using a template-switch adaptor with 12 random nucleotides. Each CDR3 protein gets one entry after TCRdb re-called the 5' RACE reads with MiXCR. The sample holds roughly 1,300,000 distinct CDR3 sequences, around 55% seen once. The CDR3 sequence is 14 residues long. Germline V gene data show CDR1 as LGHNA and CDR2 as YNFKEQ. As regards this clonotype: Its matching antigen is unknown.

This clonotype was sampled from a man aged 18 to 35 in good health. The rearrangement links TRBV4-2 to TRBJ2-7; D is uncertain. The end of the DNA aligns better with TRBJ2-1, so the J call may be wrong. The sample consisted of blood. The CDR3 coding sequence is TGTGCCAGCAGCCAACTCGACTGGAGCAGTGAGCAGTTCTTC. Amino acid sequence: CASSQLDWSSEQFF.